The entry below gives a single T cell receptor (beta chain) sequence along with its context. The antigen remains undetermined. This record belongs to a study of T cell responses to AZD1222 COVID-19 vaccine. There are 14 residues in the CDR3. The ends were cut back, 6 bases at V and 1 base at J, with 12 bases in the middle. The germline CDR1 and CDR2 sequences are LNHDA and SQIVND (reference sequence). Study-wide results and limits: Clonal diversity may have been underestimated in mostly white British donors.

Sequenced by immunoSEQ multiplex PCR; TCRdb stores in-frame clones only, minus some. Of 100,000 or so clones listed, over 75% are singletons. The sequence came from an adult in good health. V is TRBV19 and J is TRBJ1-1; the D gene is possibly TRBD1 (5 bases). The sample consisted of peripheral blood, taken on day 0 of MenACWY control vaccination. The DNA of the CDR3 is TGTGCCAGTAGCTCCGGGGGAGGGAACACTGAAGCTTTCTTT. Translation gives CASSSGGGNTEAFF.